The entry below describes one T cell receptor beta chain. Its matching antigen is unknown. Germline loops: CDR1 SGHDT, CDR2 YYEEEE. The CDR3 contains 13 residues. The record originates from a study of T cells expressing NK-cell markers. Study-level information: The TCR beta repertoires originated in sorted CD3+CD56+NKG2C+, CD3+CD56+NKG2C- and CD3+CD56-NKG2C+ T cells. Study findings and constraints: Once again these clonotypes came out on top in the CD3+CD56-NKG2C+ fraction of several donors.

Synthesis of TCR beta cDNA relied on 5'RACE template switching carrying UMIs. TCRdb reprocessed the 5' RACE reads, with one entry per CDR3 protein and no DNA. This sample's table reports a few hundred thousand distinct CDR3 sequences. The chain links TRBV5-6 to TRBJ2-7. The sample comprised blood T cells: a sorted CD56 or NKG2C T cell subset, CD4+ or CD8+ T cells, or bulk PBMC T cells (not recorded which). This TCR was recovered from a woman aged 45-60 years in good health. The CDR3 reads CASSFSSSYEQYF.